Below, 8 T cell receptor beta chains from the same sample are listed, as sequenced in a study of cytomegalovirus exposure and HLA in healthy donors. PCR involved 60 Vbeta and 13 Jbeta primers. TCRdb's table, derived via immunoSEQ multiplex PCR, lists solely in-frame clones and lacks some. Altogether 100,000 to 150,000 clones are present, roughly 80% being singletons, with the ten largest covering roughly 4%. Input material: PBMCs. The receptors originated from a man younger than 35 in good health and CMV-seropositive.

This chain joins TRBV5-1 and TRBJ1-1; possibly TRBD1 for D (5 bases). Germline lookup yields CDR1 SGHRS and CDR2 YFSETQ. V lost 1 base, J lost 0 bases, and 7 bases lay in between. The CDR3 has 14 amino acids. DNA for the CDR3: TGCGCCAGCAGCTTGTCAGGGTTGAACACTGAAGCTTTCTTT. It codes for CASSLSGLNTEAFF.

Written as DNA, the CDR3 is TGTGCCAGCTCACCAGGGAGAAGCACAGATACGCAGTATTTT. Translation gives CASSPGRSTDTQYF. The gene calls are TRBV18 and TRBJ2-3; perhaps TRBD2 as D (5 bases). V was shortened by 2 bases and J by 0 bases, with 6 bases between the two germline ends. Germline V gives CDR1 KGHSH, CDR2 LQKENI. This CDR3 has 14 residues. The full variable domain, rest sourced from reference TRBV18 and TRBJ2-3, is NAGVMQNPRHLVRRRGQEARLRCSPMKGHSHVYWYRQLPEEGLKFMVYLQKENIIDESGMPKERFSAEFPKEGPSILRIQQVVRGDSAAYFCASSPGRSTDTQYFGPGTRLTVL.

The chain uses TRBV4-3 and TRBJ2-2; 8 bases fit TRBD1. The J segment lost 5 bases and the V segment lost 5 bases, leaving 4 bases of the junction unmatched. The CDR3 covers 14 residues. The V gene's germline CDR1 is LGHNA and CDR2 YSLEER. CDR3 DNA sequence: TGCGCCAGCAGCAACACAGGGGGAACCGGGGAGCTGTTTTTT. Translating gives CASSNTGGTGELFF.

This chain links TRBV6-6 with TRBJ2-7; the D gene is possibly TRBD1 (6 bases). Germline values: CDR1 MNHNY, CDR2 SVGAGI (reference sequence). Trimming removed 4 bases at V and 0 bases at J, with 10 bases between. The CDR3 runs 14 residues. The DNA for the CDR3 is TGTGCCAGCAGTTCCACAGGGATCTCCTACGAGCAGTACTTC. The encoded protein is CASSSTGISYEQYF.

V and J are TRBV9 and TRBJ1-1, with TRBD1 identical over 7 bases. Germline V CDR1 and CDR2: SGDLS, YYNGEE. With V trimmed by 4 bases and J by 1 base, 1 base remained unmatched. The CDR3 sequence is 13 residues long. DNA of the CDR3: TGTGCCAGCAGCAGACAGGGGAACACTGAAGCTTTCTTT. Translated: CASSRQGNTEAFF. Based on the CDR3 plus reference TRBV9 and TRBJ1-1, the full variable domain is DSGVTQTPKHLITATGQRVTLRCSPRSGDLSVYWYQQSLDQGLQFLIQYYNGEERAKGNILERFSAQQFPDLHSELNLSSLELGDSALYFCASSRQGNTEAFFGQGTRLTVV.

This clone was found a few times. The rearrangement joins TRBV11-2 to TRBJ2-6; D gene ambiguous. CDR3 length: 16 residues. CDR1 is SGHAT, CDR2 FQNNGV, per germline. Trimming removed 1 base from V and 0 bases from J, with 7 bases in between. The DNA of the CDR3 is TGTGCCAGCAGCTTAGGTCAACTCTCTGGGGCCAACGTCCTGACTTTC. It codes for CASSLGQLSGANVLTF.

The chain's CDR3 is CASSQDWGQGDNYGYTF. The CDR3 nucleotides are TGCGCCAGCAGCCAAGATTGGGGACAGGGGGACAACTATGGCTACACCTTC. The chain couples TRBV4-1 to TRBJ1-2; 11 bases align to TRBD1. Germline V gene sequence: CDR1 MGHRA, CDR2 YSYEKL. V shed 0 bases and J 2 bases; nucleotides not matched to a gene: 5. The CDR3 has 17 residues.

In regard to this clone: The germline gene is not matched at one end of the junction; a read error may be the cause. V and J are TRBV5-6 and TRBJ2-7; 9 nucleotides agree with TRBD1. This CDR3 is 13 amino acids long. Per germline, CDR1 SGHDT and CDR2 YYEEEE. CDR3 sequence: CASSPYTGTGMLF. The CDR3 region has the DNA TGTGCCAGCAGCCCATACACCGGGACAGGGATGCTCTTC.